A single sample is the source of the 5 T cell receptor beta chains below, sequenced in a study of cytomegalovirus exposure and HLA in healthy donors. PCR was performed using 60 Vbeta and 13 Jbeta primers. The method was immunoSEQ multiplex PCR; TCRdb's version includes in-frame clones alone and lacks a portion of them. The sample holds about 110,000 clones, under 80% seen once. Material: PBMCs. Every receptor here comes from a woman aged 50 to 60 in good health and CMV-seropositive.

This clone has a handful of counts. The chain employs TRBV7-9 and TRBJ2-5, with D unclear. The CDR3 is 13 amino acids. CDR1 and CDR2 (germline): SEHNR, FQNEAQ (reference sequence). Trimming left V 2 bases short and J 4 bases short, with 8 bases between. As DNA, the CDR3 is TGTGCCAGCAGCTTACCGGTTCGAGAGACCCAGTACTTC. Translation: CASSLPVRETQYF.

In this sample, this clone turned up once. The chain recombines TRBV19 with TRBJ1-2; 7 positions agree with TRBD1. V gave up 5 bases and J gave up 4 bases; unmatched junction bases: 7. The CDR3 is 14 amino acids. From germline, CDR1 is LNHDA and CDR2 SQIVND (reference sequence). The DNA for the CDR3 is TGTGCCAGTAGTCCTTCCGGGACAGCCTATGGCTACACCTTC. This translates into CASSPSGTAYGYTF. Using reference TRBV19 and TRBJ1-2 for the parts outside the CDR3, the full variable domain is DGGITQSPKYLFRKEGQNVTLSCEQNLNHDAMYWYRQDPGQGLRLIYYSQIVNDFQKGDIAEGYSVSREKKESFPLTVTSAQKNPTAFYLCASSPSGTAYGYTFGSGTRLTVV.

Turning to this clone: An end of the junction differs from the germline gene, which may be a read error. The CDR3 reads CVSSRQGMGPEQYF. The DNA for the CDR3 is TGTGTCAGCAGCCGACAGGGTATGGGTCCCGAGCAGTACTTC. The rearrangement links TRBV9 to TRBJ2-5; 7 bases align to TRBD1. The end of the DNA fits TRBJ2-7 better, so the J call may be wrong. This CDR3 is 14 amino acids long. The germline CDR1 and CDR2 sequences are SGDLS and YYNGEE.

With respect to this clone: Germline is not matched at one junction end, which may reflect a read error. The J gene is TRBJ1-1, the V gene TRBV7-7; TRBD1 matches at 8 bases. From germline, CDR1 is SSHAT and CDR2 FNYEAQ (reference sequence). CDR3 length equals 15 residues. For the CDR3, the DNA is TGTGCTAGCAGCCCTTGGACAGGGTCGAACACTGAAGCTTTCTTT. Amino acids: CASSPWTGSNTEAFF.

The chain recombines TRBV7-2 with TRBJ2-7; TRBD2 agrees at 9 bases. V lost 10 bases, J lost 6 bases, and 13 bases stayed unmatched. Germline CDR1 and CDR2: SGHTA and FQGNSA. CDR3 length: 14 amino acids. The CDR3 nucleotides are TGTGCCACCCAAGTGGCGGGGGGGCAAGGCGAGCAGTACTTC. Its protein product is CATQVAGGQGEQYF.